This T cell receptor (beta chain) was obtained from a study of identical twins. This clonotype was observed at least ten times. Its specificity is not known. Notes on the study in general: Twins' excess sharing was less marked for out-of-frame beta sequences. Cross-sectional statistics underpinned the conclusions; the same donors were not followed. Clonotypes of the beta chain that were abundant in cord blood carried fewer insertions (memory repertoires showed none).

Template switching introduced a universal primer site, and the cDNA bore unique molecular identifiers. MiXCR was run by TCRdb on the 5' RACE reads, yielding one entry per CDR3 protein. The sample lists hundreds of thousands of distinct CDR3 sequences; less than 8% were seen once. These data were also reused for a study on yellow fever vaccine responses in identical twins.

The specimen was memory (CD45RO+) T cells sorted from blood. This TCR derives from a woman aged 18-35 years in good health.

In nucleotides, the CDR3 is TGTGCCAGCAGTTACCCCGAACTTAGCGGGAACACCGGGGAGCTGTTTTTT. Its translation: CASSYPELSGNTGELFF. This chain uses TRBV6-5 with TRBJ2-2, with TRBD2 as a possible D gene (6 bases). Germline V gives CDR1 MNHEY, CDR2 SVGAGI. The V end was cut by 2 bases, the J end by 1 base, with 14 bases between. The CDR3 has 17 residues.